This T cell receptor (beta chain) emerged from a study of shared clonotypes between healthy human individuals. On this clone itself: What it recognizes is unknown.

Assay used: immunoSEQ multiplex PCR; TCRdb lists only in-frame clones, some missing. The sample includes 550,000 to 650,000 clones, 95% to 97% seen only once; the top ten take 0.11%. Naive-designated CD8 cells lacked CD45RO, were positively enriched for CCR7, and omitted terminally differentiated effector memory CD45RA+ cells. Only Caucasian adults living in Nashville, Tennessee served as donors. Germline assignment: CDR1 SGDLS and CDR2 YYNGEE. The V and J ends lost 0 bases and 7 bases respectively, with 8 bases between them. This CDR3 has 12 amino acids. Study-wide results and caveats: Naive subsets generally exceeded memory subsets in estimated richness.

The chain joins TRBV9 to TRBJ2-7; D not certain. The source is a woman in her twenties or thirties in good health. The sample taken for sequencing was naive CD8+ T cells sorted from blood. CDR3: CASSVALTEQYF. The CDR3 DNA reads as TGTGCCAGCAGCGTAGCTCTTACAGAGCAGTACTTC.